This T cell receptor beta chain originates from a study of blood T cells in healthy people across ages. Next came a second PCR, run for about 7 to 12 cycles, which used a sample-barcoded 5' primer along with a J-beta primer mix. TCRdb re-analysed the 5' RACE reads in MiXCR, keeping a single row per CDR3 protein. The sample yields hundreds of thousands of distinct CDR3 sequences, more than 25% seen once. Looked up from germline, CDR1 is SGHTA and CDR2 is FQGTGA. This CDR3 comprises 15 residues. These data also formed part of another study, on T cells of mothers and their children.

Sequencing was performed on blood. This rearrangement joins TRBV7-3 to TRBJ2-5; the match to TRBD1 covers 7 bases. The DNA end lines up better with TRBJ2-1; the J call may be wrong. This TCR was recovered from a boy under 18 in good health. The CDR3 loop is CASSSKTGFGDEQFF. The CDR3 nucleotides read TGTGCCAGCAGCTCTAAGACAGGGTTTGGAGATGAGCAGTTCTTC.